The rows below give T cell receptor beta chains drawn from one sample of a study of spatial heterogeneity in lung cancer. Each CDR3 protein is one row after TCRdb ran MiXCR on the 5' RACE reads. Seen here are around 13,000 distinct CDR3 sequences, over 6.5% observed once, and the top ten hold around 3.4%. Source: lung tumor tissue, taken at surgery. The receptors shown here come from a female donor with early-stage non-small cell lung cancer. Each CDR3 is given with its conserved first and last residue. A D gene is named only where the DNA matches it firmly. Size is stated for part of the rows, as once, few or many counts, or as a class when the clone is expanded.

>TRBD1|TRBJ2-6|TRBV7-2|many
CASSSRGRINSGANVLTF
TGTGCCAGCAGCTCCAGGGGGCGAATCAACTCTGGGGCCAACGTCCTGACTTTC
>NA|TRBJ1-2|TRBV7-9|many
CASSLVGGRPLGYTF
TGTGCCAGCAGCCTAGTGGGGGGACGCCCTTTAGGCTACACCTTC
>TRBD2|TRBJ2-6|TRBV5-1|many
CASSLVPPTSGPSGANVLTF
TGCGCCAGCAGCTTGGTGCCCCCTACTAGCGGACCCTCTGGGGCCAACGTCCTGACTTTC
>NA|TRBJ1-5|TRBV21-1|many
CASSKVGLFYQPQHF
TGTGCCAGCAGCAAAGTGGGTCTTTTTTATCAGCCCCAGCATTTT
>NA|TRBJ2-5|TRBV28|medium-sized
CASHSFATQYF
TGTGCCAGCCATTCATTCGCGACCCAGTACTTC
>NA|TRBJ1-5|TRBV18|medium-sized
CASSPVGHQPQHF
TGTGCCAGCTCACCCGTCGGCCATCAGCCCCAGCATTTT
>TRBD1|TRBJ2-5|TRBV20-1|many
CSRDSIKTQYF
TGCAGCAGGGACAGTATAAAGACCCAGTACTTC
>NA|TRBJ2-5|TRBV7-9|many
CASSSRTVTETQYF
TGTGCCAGCAGCTCCCGGACCGTGACGGAGACCCAGTACTTC
>NA|TRBJ2-6|TRBV20-1|NA
CSARDLDGGSGANVLTF
TGCAGTGCTAGAGATCTTGACGGTGGCTCTGGGGCCAACGTCCTGACTTTC
>NA|TRBJ1-3|TRBV24-1|medium-sized
CATRRPDTIYF
TGTGCCACCCGGAGACCAGACACCATATATTTT
>NA|TRBJ2-2|TRBV7-2|many
CASSLVLAANTGELFF
TGTGCCAGCAGCTTAGTACTAGCAGCGAACACCGGGGAGCTGTTTTTT
>NA|TRBJ1-5|TRBV28|few
CASSRRVRFQAQHF
TGTGCCAGCAGTAGAAGGGTACGGTTTCAGGCCCAGCATTTT
>TRBD2|TRBJ2-5|TRBV7-6|many
CASSTGLAGVETQYF
TGTGCCAGCAGCACGGGACTAGCGGGAGTCGAGACCCAGTACTTC
>NA|TRBJ2-7|TRBV28|medium-sized
CASSTGINTYEQYF
TGTGCCAGCAGTACCGGGATAAATACCTACGAGCAGTACTTC
>TRBD1|TRBJ2-3|TRBV5-1|many
CASSLQDRDSFSTDTQYF
TGCGCCAGCAGCTTGCAGGACAGGGACTCTTTTAGCACAGATACGCAGTATTTT
>NA|TRBJ2-1|TRBV11-2|many
CASSFGFMNEQFF
TGTGCCAGCAGCTTTGGGTTTATGAATGAGCAGTTCTTC
>TRBD1|TRBJ1-5|TRBV4-1|medium-sized
CASSQELRQGRQPQHF
TGCGCCAGCAGCCAAGAACTCAGACAGGGGAGGCAGCCCCAGCATTTT